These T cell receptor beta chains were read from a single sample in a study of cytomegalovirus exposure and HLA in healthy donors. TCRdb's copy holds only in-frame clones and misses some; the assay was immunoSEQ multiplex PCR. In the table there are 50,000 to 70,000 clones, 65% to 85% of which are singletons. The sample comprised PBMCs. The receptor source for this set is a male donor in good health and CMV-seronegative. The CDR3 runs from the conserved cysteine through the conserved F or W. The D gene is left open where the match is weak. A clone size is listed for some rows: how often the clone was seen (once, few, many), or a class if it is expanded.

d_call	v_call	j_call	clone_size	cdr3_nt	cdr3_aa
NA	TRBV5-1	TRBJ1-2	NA	TGCGCCAGCAGCCTTGAGAGGGCCGGCTATGGCTACACCTTC	CASSLERAGYGYTF
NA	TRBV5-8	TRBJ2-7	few	TGTGCCAGCAGCTTGGGAACAGGGAGTTGGTACGAGCAGTACTTC	CASSLGTGSWYEQYF
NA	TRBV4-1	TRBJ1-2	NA	TGCGCCAGCAGCCAAGACCCCATCAACCGGCGGGGCTACACCTTC	CASSQDPINRRGYTF
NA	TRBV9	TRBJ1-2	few	TGTGCCAGCAGCGTAGAGACGGGGGGAGGAGGCTACACCTTC	CASSVETGGGGYTF
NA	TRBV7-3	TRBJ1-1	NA	TGTGCCAGCAGCTTGTGGGGCAGGAACACTGAAGCTTTCTTT	CASSLWGRNTEAFF
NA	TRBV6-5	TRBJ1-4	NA	TGTGCCAGCAGTTACTCATCGGGGGGGGATGAAAAACTGTTTTTT	CASSYSSGGDEKLFF
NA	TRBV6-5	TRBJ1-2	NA	TGTGCCAGCAGTTACAGTGACAGCTATGGCTACACCTTC	CASSYSDSYGYTF
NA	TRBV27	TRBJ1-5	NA	TGTGCCAGCAGTTTATCTATTTTAGCCGCGAGCAATCAGCCCCAGCATTTT	CASSLSILAASNQPQHF
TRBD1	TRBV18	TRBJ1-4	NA	TGTGCCAGCTCACCAGTCGGGACAGATGAAAAACTGTTTTTT	CASSPVGTDEKLFF
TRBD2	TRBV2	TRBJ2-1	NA	TGTGCCAGCACCGGACTAGCGGGGTCAAGCTCCTACAATGAGCAGTTCTTC	CASTGLAGSSSYNEQFF
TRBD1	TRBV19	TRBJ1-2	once	TGTGCCAGTAGCCTTGGACAGGGTGATGGCTACACCTTC	CASSLGQGDGYTF
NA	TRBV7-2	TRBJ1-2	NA	TGTGCCAGCAGCCGGGGGGTGAACTATGGCTACACCTTC	CASSRGVNYGYTF
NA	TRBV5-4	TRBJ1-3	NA	TGTGCCAGCGGCCAGAAGTCTGGAAACACCATATATTTT	CASGQKSGNTIYF
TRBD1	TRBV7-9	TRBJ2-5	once	TGTGCCAGCAGCTTCAGGGGGCGGGACGAGACCCAGTACTTC	CASSFRGRDETQYF
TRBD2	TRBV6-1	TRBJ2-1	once	TGTGCCAGCAGACAAAGCGGGGGGGCCGCCGGTGAGCAGTTCTTC	CASRQSGGAAGEQFF
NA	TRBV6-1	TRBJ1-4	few	TGTGCCAGCAGTGAACGGACAGAGAATGAAAAACTGTTTTTT	CASSERTENEKLFF
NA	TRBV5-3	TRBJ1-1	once	TGTGCCAGAAGCTTGGGTCAGGGAACGGAAGCTTTCTTT	CARSLGQGTEAFF
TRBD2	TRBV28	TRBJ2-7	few	TGTGCCAGCGGGATGGCGGGGGGATTTTACGAGCAGTACTTC	CASGMAGGFYEQYF
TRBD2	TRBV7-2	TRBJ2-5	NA	TGTGCCAGCAGCTTGGGGACTAGCGGGGGGCAAGAGACCCAGTACTTC	CASSLGTSGGQETQYF
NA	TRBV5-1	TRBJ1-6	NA	TGCGCCAGCAGCTTGGTATTGCAGGGATATGATTCACCCCTCCACTTT	CASSLVLQGYDSPLHF
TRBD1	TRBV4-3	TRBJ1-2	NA	TGCGCCAGCAGCCAAGAAAGGGGGCGGGATGGCTACACCTTC	CASSQERGRDGYTF
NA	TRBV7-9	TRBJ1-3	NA	TGTGCCAGCACCGAGATAATCTCTGGAAACACCATATATTTT	CASTEIISGNTIYF
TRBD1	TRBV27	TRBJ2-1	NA	TGTGCCAGCAGTCTTCTCGACAGGGGGGTCTACAATGAGCAGTTCTTC	CASSLLDRGVYNEQFF
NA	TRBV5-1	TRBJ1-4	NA	TGCGCCAGCAGCTTGGGATCCACCGAGACAGAAAAACTGTTTTTT	CASSLGSTETEKLFF
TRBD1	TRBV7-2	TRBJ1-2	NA	TGTGCCAGCAGCCCCCGGGACAGGGACTATGGCTACACCTTC	CASSPRDRDYGYTF
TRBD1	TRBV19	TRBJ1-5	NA	TGTGCCACCGATGACAGGGGGCGGGATCAGCCCCAGCATTTT	CATDDRGRDQPQHF
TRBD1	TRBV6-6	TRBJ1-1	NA	TGTGCCAGCAGCCCCCTCCGTCAGGGGGCGAGCACTGAAGCTTTCTTT	CASSPLRQGASTEAFF